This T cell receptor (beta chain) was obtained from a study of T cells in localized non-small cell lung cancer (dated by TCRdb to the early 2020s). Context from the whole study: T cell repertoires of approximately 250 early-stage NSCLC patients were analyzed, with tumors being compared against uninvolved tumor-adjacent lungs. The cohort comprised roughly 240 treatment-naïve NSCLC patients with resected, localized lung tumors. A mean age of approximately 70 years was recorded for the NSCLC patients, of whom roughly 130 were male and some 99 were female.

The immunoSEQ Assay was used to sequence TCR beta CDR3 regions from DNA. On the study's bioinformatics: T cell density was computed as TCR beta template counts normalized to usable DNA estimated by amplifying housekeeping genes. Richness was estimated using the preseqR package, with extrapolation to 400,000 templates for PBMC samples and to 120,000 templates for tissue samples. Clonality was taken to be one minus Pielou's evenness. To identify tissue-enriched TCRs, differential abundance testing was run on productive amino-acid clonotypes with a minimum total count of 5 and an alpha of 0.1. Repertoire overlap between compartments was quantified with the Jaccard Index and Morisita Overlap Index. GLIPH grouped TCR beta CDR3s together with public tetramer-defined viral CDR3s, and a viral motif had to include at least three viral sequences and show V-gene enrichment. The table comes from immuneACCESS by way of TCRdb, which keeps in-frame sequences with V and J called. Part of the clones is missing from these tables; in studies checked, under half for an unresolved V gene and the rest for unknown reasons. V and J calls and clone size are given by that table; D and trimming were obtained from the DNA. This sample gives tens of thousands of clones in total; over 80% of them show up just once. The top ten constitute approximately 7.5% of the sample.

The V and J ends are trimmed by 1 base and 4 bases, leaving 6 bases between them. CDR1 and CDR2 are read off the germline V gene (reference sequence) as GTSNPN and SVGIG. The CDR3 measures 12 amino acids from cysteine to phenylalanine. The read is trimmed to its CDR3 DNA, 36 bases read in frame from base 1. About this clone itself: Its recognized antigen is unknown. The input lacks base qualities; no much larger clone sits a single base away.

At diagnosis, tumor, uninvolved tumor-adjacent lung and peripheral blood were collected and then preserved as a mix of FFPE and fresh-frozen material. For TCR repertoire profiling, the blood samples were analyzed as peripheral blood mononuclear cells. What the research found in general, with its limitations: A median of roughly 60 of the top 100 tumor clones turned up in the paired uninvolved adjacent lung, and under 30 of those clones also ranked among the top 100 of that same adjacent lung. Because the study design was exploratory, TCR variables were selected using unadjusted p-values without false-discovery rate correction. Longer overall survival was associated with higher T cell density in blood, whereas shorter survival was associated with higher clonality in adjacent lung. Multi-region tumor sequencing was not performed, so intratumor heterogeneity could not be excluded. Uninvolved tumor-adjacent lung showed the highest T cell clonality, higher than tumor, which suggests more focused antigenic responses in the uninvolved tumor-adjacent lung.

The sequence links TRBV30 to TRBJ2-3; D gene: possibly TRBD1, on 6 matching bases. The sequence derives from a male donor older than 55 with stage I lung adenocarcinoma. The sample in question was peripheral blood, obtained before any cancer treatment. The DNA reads TGTGCCTGGAGTGGGGGGCCAGATACGCAGTATTTT. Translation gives CAWSGGPDTQYF.